The clone carrying this T cell receptor beta chain has just a few counts. One junction end disagrees with the germline gene, perhaps due to a read error. This sample was taken from a study of blood T cell repertoires in COVID-19. The data were produced by immunoSEQ multiplex PCR, yet TCRdb's version contains in-frame clones alone and is incomplete. The table records approximately 100,000 clones, less than 85% of them present only once. Germline CDR1 and CDR2: SNHLY and FYNNEI. This CDR3 has 13 residues. The chain uses TRBV2 and TRBJ1-5, with D possibly being TRBD1 (5 bases). The receptor was derived from a man aged 80 or over with acute or convalescent COVID-19. Sequenced sample: peripheral blood. The chain's CDR3 is CASREDRNQPQHF. CDR3 nucleotide sequence: TGTGCCAGCAGGGAAGACAGAAATCAGCCCCAGCATTTT.